This TCR beta chain was captured in a study of cytomegalovirus exposure and HLA in healthy donors. In the PCR, 60 Vbeta and 13 Jbeta primers were used. Produced via immunoSEQ multiplex PCR; TCRdb's table is partial and in-frame only. The data contain about 300,000 clones, 86% of them singletons. This clone was observed a single time. The sequenced sample was PBMCs. The sequence was obtained from a middle-aged man in good health and CMV-seropositive.

The CDR3 nucleotides are TGCGCCAGCAGCCAAGATCCGGCGGGATATGGCTACACCTTC. This gives the protein CASSQDPAGYGYTF. The V gene is TRBV4-3, the J gene TRBJ1-2, with no clear D. V shed 0 bases and J shed 5 bases, with 10 bases lying between them. The CDR3 is 14 residues long. Germline CDR1 and CDR2: LGHNA and YSLEER.